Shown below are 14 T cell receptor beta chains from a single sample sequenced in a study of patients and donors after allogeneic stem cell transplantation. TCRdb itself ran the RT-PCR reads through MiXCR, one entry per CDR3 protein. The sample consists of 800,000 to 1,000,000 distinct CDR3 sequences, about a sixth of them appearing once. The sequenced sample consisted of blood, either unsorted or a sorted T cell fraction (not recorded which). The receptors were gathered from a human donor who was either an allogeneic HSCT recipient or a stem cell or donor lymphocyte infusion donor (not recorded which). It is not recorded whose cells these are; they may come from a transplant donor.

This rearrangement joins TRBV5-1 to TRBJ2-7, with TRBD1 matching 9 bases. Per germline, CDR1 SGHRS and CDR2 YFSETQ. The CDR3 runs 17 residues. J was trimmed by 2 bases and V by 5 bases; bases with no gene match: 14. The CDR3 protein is CASRPHRGQTPTYEQYF. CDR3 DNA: TGCGCCAGCAGACCCCACAGGGGGCAAACCCCGACCTACGAGCAGTACTTC.

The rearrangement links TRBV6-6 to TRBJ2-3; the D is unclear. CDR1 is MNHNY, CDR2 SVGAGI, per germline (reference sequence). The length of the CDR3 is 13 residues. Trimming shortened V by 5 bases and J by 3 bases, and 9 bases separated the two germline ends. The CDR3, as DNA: TGTGCCAGCAGTCACCGGGCAACAGATACGCAGTATTTT. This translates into CASSHRATDTQYF.

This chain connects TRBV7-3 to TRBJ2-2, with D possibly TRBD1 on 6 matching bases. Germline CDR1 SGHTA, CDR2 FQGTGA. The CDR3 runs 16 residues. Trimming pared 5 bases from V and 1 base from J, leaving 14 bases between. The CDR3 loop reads CASSQTQTGNTGELFF. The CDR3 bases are TGTGCCAGCAGCCAAACCCAGACAGGGAACACCGGGGAGCTGTTTTTT.

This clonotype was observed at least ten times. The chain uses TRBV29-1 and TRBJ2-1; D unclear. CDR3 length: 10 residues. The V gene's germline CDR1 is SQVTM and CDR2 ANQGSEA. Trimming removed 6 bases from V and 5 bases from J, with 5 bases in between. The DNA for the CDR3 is TGCAGCGTCCAACACAATGAGCAGTTCTTC. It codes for CSVQHNEQFF.

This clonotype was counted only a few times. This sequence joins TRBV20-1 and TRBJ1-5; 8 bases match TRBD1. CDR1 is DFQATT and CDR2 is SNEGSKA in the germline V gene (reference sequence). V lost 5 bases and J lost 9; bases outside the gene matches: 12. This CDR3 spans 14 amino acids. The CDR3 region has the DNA TGCAGTGCTGGACAGGGTTCGGGTATAGGGCCCCAGCATTTT. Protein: CSAGQGSGIGPQHF.

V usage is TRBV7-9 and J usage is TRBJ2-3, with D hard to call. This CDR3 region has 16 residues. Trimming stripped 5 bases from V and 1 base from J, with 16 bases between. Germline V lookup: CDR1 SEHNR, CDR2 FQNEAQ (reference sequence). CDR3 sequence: CASSPLTPSRTDTQYF. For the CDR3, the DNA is TGTGCCAGCAGCCCCTTAACACCCTCACGCACAGATACGCAGTATTTT.

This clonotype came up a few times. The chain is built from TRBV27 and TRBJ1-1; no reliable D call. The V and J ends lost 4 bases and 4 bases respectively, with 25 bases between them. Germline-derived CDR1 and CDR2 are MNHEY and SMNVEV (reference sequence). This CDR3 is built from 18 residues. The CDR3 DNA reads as TGTGCCAGCAGTTCGCTGTCTTCAGGACCCCTGGGAGGCACTGAAGCTTTCTTT. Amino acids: CASSSLSSGPLGGTEAFF.

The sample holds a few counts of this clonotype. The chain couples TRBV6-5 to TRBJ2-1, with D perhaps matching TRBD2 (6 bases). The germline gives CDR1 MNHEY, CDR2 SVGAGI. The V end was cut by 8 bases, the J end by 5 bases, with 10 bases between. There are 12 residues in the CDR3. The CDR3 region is CASGRNDNEQFF. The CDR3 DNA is TGTGCCAGCGGGAGGAACGACAATGAGCAGTTCTTC.

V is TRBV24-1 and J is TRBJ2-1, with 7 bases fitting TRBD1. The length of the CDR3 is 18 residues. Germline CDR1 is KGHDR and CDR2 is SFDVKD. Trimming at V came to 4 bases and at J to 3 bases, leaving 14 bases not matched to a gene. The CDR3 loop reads CATSEDRTALGNYNEQFF. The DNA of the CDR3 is TGTGCCACCAGTGAGGACAGGACAGCCCTCGGGAACTACAATGAGCAGTTCTTC.

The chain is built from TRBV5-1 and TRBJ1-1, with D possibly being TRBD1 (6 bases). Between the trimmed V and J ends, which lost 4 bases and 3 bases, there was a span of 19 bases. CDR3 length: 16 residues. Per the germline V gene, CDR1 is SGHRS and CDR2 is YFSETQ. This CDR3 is CASSPTRTAYYTEAFF. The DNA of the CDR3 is TGCGCCAGCAGCCCGACAAGGACAGCATACTACACTGAAGCTTTCTTT.

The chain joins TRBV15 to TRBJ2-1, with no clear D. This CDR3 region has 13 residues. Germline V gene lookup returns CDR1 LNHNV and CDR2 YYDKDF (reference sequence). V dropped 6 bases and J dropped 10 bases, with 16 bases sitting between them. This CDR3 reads CATSNDRRTEQFF. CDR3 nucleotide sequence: TGTGCCACCAGTAACGACCGACGGACGGAGCAGTTCTTC.

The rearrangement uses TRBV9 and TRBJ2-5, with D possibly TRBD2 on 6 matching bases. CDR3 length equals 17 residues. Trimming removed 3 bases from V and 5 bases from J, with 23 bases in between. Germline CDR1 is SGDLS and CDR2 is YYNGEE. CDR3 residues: CASSAESSLALRETQYF. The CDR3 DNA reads TGTGCCAGCAGCGCCGAAAGTTCTCTAGCGCTCAGGGAGACCCAGTACTTC.

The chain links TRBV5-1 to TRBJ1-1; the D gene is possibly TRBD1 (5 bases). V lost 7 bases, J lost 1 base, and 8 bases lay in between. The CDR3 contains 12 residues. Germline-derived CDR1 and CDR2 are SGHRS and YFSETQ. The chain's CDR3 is CASFQGNTEAFF. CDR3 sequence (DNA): TGCGCCAGCTTTCAGGGGAACACTGAAGCTTTCTTT.

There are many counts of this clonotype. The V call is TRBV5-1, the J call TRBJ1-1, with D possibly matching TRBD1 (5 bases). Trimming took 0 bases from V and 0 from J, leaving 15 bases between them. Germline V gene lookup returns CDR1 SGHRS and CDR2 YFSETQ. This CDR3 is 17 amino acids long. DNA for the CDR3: TGCGCCAGCAGCTTGGCCCGGGGGTCTGTTATGAACACTGAAGCTTTCTTT. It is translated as CASSLARGSVMNTEAFF.